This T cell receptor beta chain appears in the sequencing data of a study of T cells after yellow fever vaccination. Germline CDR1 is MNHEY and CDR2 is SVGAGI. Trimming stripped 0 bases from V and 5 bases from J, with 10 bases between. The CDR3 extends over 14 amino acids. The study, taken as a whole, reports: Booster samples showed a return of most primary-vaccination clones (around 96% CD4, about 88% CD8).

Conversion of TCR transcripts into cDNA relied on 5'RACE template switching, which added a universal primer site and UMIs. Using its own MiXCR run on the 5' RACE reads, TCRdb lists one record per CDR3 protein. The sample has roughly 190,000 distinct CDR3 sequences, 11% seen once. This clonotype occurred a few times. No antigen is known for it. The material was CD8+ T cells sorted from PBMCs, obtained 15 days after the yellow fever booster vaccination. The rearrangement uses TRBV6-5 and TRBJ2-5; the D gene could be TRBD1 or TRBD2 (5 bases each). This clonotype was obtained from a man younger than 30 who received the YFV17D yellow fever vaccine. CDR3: CASSYSPEGETQYF. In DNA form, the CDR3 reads TGTGCCAGCAGTTACTCGCCCGAGGGGGAGACCCAGTACTTC.